The T cell receptor beta chain described here comes from a study of radiotherapy plus CTLA-4 blockade in lung cancer. A remark on this clone: Antigen specificity is unknown.

V lost 3 bases, J lost 0 bases, and 6 bases stayed unmatched. This CDR3 comprises 18 residues. Germline V CDR1 and CDR2: LNHDA, SQIVND (reference sequence). Overall study findings and caveats: The best predictor of response was reported to be early blood T cell clone dynamics, with interferon-beta.

Clones were read by immunoSEQ multiplex PCR, and TCRdb kept only the in-frame ones, dropping some. The sample shows about 110,000 clones, 81% of them seen only once. This sample comprised peripheral blood, obtained from a patient treated with radiotherapy plus ipilimumab. The source is a human donor with non-small cell lung cancer that progressed on radiotherapy plus ipilimumab. Some clones in this sample may be carry-over from other donors' samples. V gene TRBV19 combines with J gene TRBJ2-6, with 9 bases identical to TRBD1. The CDR3 DNA reads TGTGCCAGTAGTATCTCCGGGACAGGGAACTCTGGGGCCAACGTCCTGACTTTC. As protein: CASSISGTGNSGANVLTF.